This TCR beta chain was profiled in a study of blood T cell repertoires in COVID-19. As processed by the authors: Reference gene primer amplification gave estimated nucleated cell counts. The repertoire was sequenced with immunoSEQ multiplex PCR; TCRdb's copy has only in-frame clones and lacks some. The V and J calls and the clone size are those of that table, but D and trimming were determined from the DNA. This table has 95,000 to 120,000 clones, 70% to 90% appearing once. The germline V gene has CDR1 SQVTM and CDR2 ANQGSEA. CDR3 length: 14 residues. Deletions cut 5 bases from V and 4 bases from J, with 17 bases between.

Sample: peripheral blood. The rearrangement joins TRBV29-1 to TRBJ2-5, with D perhaps matching TRBD2 (5 bases). This TCR came from a woman aged 45-65 years with acute or convalescent COVID-19. Here the CDR3 DNA reads TGCAGCGTTCCCTGGACCGGCGGGCGAGAGACCCAGTACTTC. Amino acid sequence: CSVPWTGGRETQYF.